A single sample is the source of the 32 T cell receptor beta chains below, sequenced in a study of blood T cell repertoires in COVID-19. Here immunoSEQ multiplex PCR was the method, and the copy in TCRdb shows in-frame clones only, minus some. The data hold 150,000 to 200,000 clones, with around 85% observed a single time. Sample: peripheral blood. These receptors came from a man aged 55 to 70 with acute or convalescent COVID-19.

V and J are TRBV11-2 and TRBJ1-5, with D unclear. V lost 5 bases to trimming and J lost 0 bases, with 11 bases between them. Germline lookup yields CDR1 SGHAT and CDR2 FQNNGV. The length of the CDR3 is 15 residues. CDR3 protein: CASSREKISNQPQHF. As DNA, the CDR3 is TGTGCCAGCAGCCGCGAAAAGATTAGCAATCAGCCCCAGCATTTT. Variable domain in full (rest from reference TRBV11-2 and TRBJ1-5): EAGVAQSPRYKIIEKRQSVAFWCNPISGHATLYWYQQILGQGPKLLIQFQNNGVVDDSQLPKDRFSAERLKGVDSTLKIQPAKLEDSAVYLCASSREKISNQPQHFGDGTRLSIL.

The chain recombines TRBV7-3 with TRBJ1-1, with D unresolved. This CDR3 has 14 amino acids. V gave up 8 bases and J gave up 4 bases, with 17 bases separating them. CDR1 SGHTA and CDR2 FQGTGA come from the germline V gene. The DNA of the CDR3 is TGTGCCAGCTCCCCTTCGGGGTTGGGCACTGAAGCTTTCTTT. This encodes CASSPSGLGTEAFF.

The chain combines TRBV5-1 with TRBJ2-7; 11 bases are a match to TRBD2. CDR3 length: 16 residues. In germline, CDR1 is SGHRS, CDR2 YFSETQ. J was trimmed by 7 bases and V by 0 bases; bases with no gene match: 9. The CDR3 sequence is CASSLARLAGKEEQYF. CDR3 DNA sequence: TGCGCCAGCAGCTTGGCGAGACTAGCGGGAAAGGAAGAGCAGTACTTC.

V and J are TRBV7-9 and TRBJ1-1; D possibly corresponds to TRBD1 (5 bases). The CDR3 spans 15 residues. Germline loops: CDR1 SEHNR, CDR2 FQNEAQ (reference sequence). V shed 4 bases and J shed 1 base, with 13 bases lying between them. CDR3 protein: CASSSEGGENTEAFF. Written as DNA, the CDR3 is TGTGCCAGCAGCTCCGAGGGAGGGGAGAACACTGAAGCTTTCTTT.

V usage is TRBV18 and J usage is TRBJ2-7, with D maybe TRBD1 (5 bases). Germline-derived CDR1 and CDR2 are KGHSH and LQKENI. V was cut by 3 bases and J by 3 bases, with 12 bases left in between. The CDR3 is made up of 14 amino acids. The CDR3 nucleotides read TGTGCCAGCTCACCGGCGGCCAGGGACTACGAGCAGTACTTC. Residues: CASSPAARDYEQYF.

This clone was picked up many times. This sequence joins TRBV7-9 and TRBJ1-1; the D is unclear. The CDR3 sequence is 16 residues long. From germline, CDR1 is SEHNR and CDR2 FQNEAQ (reference sequence). V was cut by 4 bases and J by 0 bases, with 15 bases left in between. The DNA for the CDR3 is TGTGCCAGCAGCTCCAATTGGGGAGGTTTGAACACTGAAGCTTTCTTT. Translated: CASSSNWGGLNTEAFF.

The CDR3 sequence: CASSFDRGRNTIYF. The CDR3 DNA reads TGTGCCAGCAGTTTTGACAGGGGAAGAAACACCATATATTTT. The chain recombines TRBV28 with TRBJ1-3, with 8 bases lining up with TRBD1. CDR3 length: 14 amino acids. Looked up from germline, CDR1 is MDHEN and CDR2 is SYDVKM. Trimming at V came to 3 bases and at J to 5 bases, leaving 3 bases not matched to a gene.

This clone was found a few times. This chain connects TRBV19 to TRBJ2-3; no reliable D call. Per the germline V gene, CDR1 is LNHDA and CDR2 is SQIVND (reference sequence). Trimming removed 4 bases from V and 0 bases from J, with 11 bases in between. The CDR3 length is 15 residues. CDR3 in DNA: TGTGCCAGTAGTAACACAGAAACTAGCACAGATACGCAGTATTTT. Translation: CASSNTETSTDTQYF.

The rearrangement links TRBV27 to TRBJ1-5, with D perhaps TRBD1 (6 bases). The CDR3 has 18 residues. Germline V lookup: CDR1 MNHEY, CDR2 SMNVEV (reference sequence). V gave up 8 bases and J gave up 0 bases, with 23 bases separating them. The CDR3 region has the DNA TGTGCCAGCGCGCGACGAACAGGGAATATTAATAGCAATCAGCCCCAGCATTTT. It yields the protein CASARRTGNINSNQPQHF.

The chain employs TRBV5-1 and TRBJ1-4; tentatively, D is TRBD1 (6 bases). The CDR3 extends over 15 amino acids. Trimming took off 3 bases at V and 8 bases at J, with 17 bases between the two ends. Germline CDR1 reads SGHRS; CDR2 reads YFSETQ. The CDR3 DNA is TGCGCCAGCAGCTCGGGGGGACAATTAGGAGAAAAACTGTTTTTT. It specifies CASSSGGQLGEKLFF.

The table lists this clone with a few counts. The chain is built from TRBV27 and TRBJ2-5; D might be TRBD2 (7 bases). The CDR3 is 15 amino acids. Germline V gene lookup returns CDR1 MNHEY and CDR2 SMNVEV (reference sequence). Trimming stripped 2 bases from V and 4 bases from J, with 14 bases between. In DNA form, the CDR3 reads TGTGCCAGCAGTTTAGGGCGGGGGCGAGGAGAGACCCAGTACTTC. Its protein is CASSLGRGRGETQYF.

The sample holds one count of this clone. The chain is built from TRBV30 and TRBJ1-2, with TRBD1 matching over 11 bases. J was trimmed by 4 bases and V by 2 bases; bases with no gene match: 3. Germline CDR1 and CDR2: GTSNPN and SVGIG (reference sequence). The CDR3 extends over 14 amino acids. The CDR3 loop reads CAWSFGQGAYGYTF. The CDR3 region has the DNA TGTGCCTGGAGTTTTGGACAGGGGGCCTATGGCTACACCTTC.

CDR3 nucleotide sequence: TGTGCCAGCAGTGAAGGACAGGGCTCTGGAAACACCATATATTTT. This codes for CASSEGQGSGNTIYF. V and J are TRBV6-1 and TRBJ1-3, with TRBD1 matching over 7 bases. The CDR3 loop spans 15 amino acids. Trimming removed 1 base from V and 0 bases from J; junction bases left unmatched: 0. In germline, CDR1 is MNHNS, CDR2 SASEGT.

The chain recombines TRBV5-1 with TRBJ2-1; the D gene is possibly TRBD2 (5 bases). From germline, CDR1 is SGHRS and CDR2 YFSETQ. The CDR3 runs 14 residues. Trimming took off 4 bases at V and 7 bases at J, with 15 bases between the two ends. The CDR3 bases are TGCGCCAGCAGCCGGGATGTAGGGTTGAATGAGCAGTTCTTC. This encodes CASSRDVGLNEQFF.

The rearrangement links TRBV6-4 to TRBJ1-5; possibly TRBD1 for D (6 bases). V lost 3 bases and J lost 7, with 16 bases in between. The V gene's germline CDR1 is MRHNA and CDR2 SNTAGT. The CDR3 contains 15 residues. The CDR3 nucleotides read TGTGCCAGCAGTGAGTTCTGGGGGCCCGGGCAGCCCCAGCATTTT. Its translation is CASSEFWGPGQPQHF.

The chain's CDR3 is CASSLVGAQAGYTF. The CDR3 nucleotides are TGCGCCAGCAGCTTGGTAGGTGCGCAGGCAGGCTACACCTTC. The gene calls are TRBV5-1 and TRBJ1-2; D gene ambiguous. V was trimmed by 0 bases and J by 8 bases, leaving 14 bases between them. The CDR3 is made up of 14 amino acids. Germline CDR1 reads SGHRS; CDR2 reads YFSETQ.

The rearrangement links TRBV9 to TRBJ2-1, with 7 bases that match TRBD2. This CDR3 is built from 16 residues. Trimming cost V 0 bases and J 6 bases; bases outside gene matches: 9. Looked up from germline, CDR1 is SGDLS and CDR2 is YYNGEE. DNA for the CDR3: TGTGCCAGCAGCGTAGCTACCGGCGGGAGTACCAATGAGCAGTTCTTC. Translating it yields CASSVATGGSTNEQFF. Supplemented by reference TRBV9 and TRBJ2-1, the full variable domain reads DSGVTQTPKHLITATGQRVTLRCSPRSGDLSVYWYQQSLDQGLQFLIQYYNGEERAKGNILERFSAQQFPDLHSELNLSSLELGDSALYFCASSVATGGSTNEQFFGPGTRLTVL.

CDR3 amino acids: CASSLSGSGEQYF. The CDR3 bases are TGTGCCAGCAGCTTAAGCGGGAGCGGCGAGCAGTACTTC. The chain uses TRBV7-9 and TRBJ2-7; TRBD2 aligns across 8 bases. The CDR3 has 13 amino acids. Losses at the gene ends were 2 bases for V and 6 bases for J; bases not matched to a gene: 3. Germline CDR1 SEHNR, CDR2 FQNEAQ (reference sequence).

This chain uses TRBV21-1 with TRBJ1-6. TRBV21-1 is listed as a pseudogene. The CDR3 totals 20 residues. CDR3 sequence (DNA): TGTGCCAGCAGCAAACCCCTCCAGCATACGGGAGGGTATATGAATTCACCCCTCCACTTT. Translated: CASSKPLQHTGGYMNSPLHF.

V and J are TRBV19 and TRBJ1-6, with D possibly TRBD1 on 6 matching bases. The ends were cut back, 4 bases at V and 9 bases at J, with 13 bases in the middle. Germline V gene lookup returns CDR1 LNHDA and CDR2 SQIVND (reference sequence). The CDR3 loop spans 14 amino acids. As DNA, the CDR3 is TGTGCCAGTAGTAGGGCAGGGGAAGTTTCACCCCTCCACTTT. It encodes CASSRAGEVSPLHF.

The J gene is TRBJ1-2, the V gene TRBV28, with 12 bases that match TRBD1. CDR3 size: 16 residues. V lost 2 bases and J lost 8; bases outside the gene matches: 9. Germline V gives CDR1 MDHEN, CDR2 SYDVKM. This chain's CDR3 is CASSLPKGQGAGGYTF. Written as DNA, the CDR3 is TGTGCCAGCAGTTTACCGAAGGGACAGGGGGCAGGGGGCTACACCTTC.

The chain combines TRBV11-3 with TRBJ2-1, with 9 bases matching TRBD1. V trimming: 5 bases; J trimming: 7 bases; junction bases outside the gene matches: 0. The CDR3 runs 12 residues. CDR1 and CDR2 (germline): SGHNT, YENEEA. The CDR3 protein is CASSGQGNEQFF. Written as DNA, the CDR3 is TGTGCCAGCAGCGGACAGGGGAATGAGCAGTTCTTC. The entire variable domain, with the rest obtained from reference TRBV11-3 and TRBJ2-1, is as follows: EAGVVQSPRYKIIEKKQPVAFWCNPISGHNTLYWYLQNLGQGPELLIRYENEEAVDDSQLPKDRFSAERLKGVDSTLKIQPAELGDSAVYLCASSGQGNEQFFGPGTRLTVL.

The CDR3 nucleotides are TGTGCCAGCAGCCAAGAGGTCTTCGGAGAGATCTTCTATGGCTACACCTTC. Protein product: CASSQEVFGEIFYGYTF. The chain links TRBV3-1 (or the pseudogene TRBV3-2) to TRBJ1-2, with unresolved D. The CDR3 spans 17 residues. The V gene lost 0 bases and the J gene lost 4 bases, with 18 bases spanning the gap. Per the germline V gene, CDR1 is LGHDT and CDR2 is YNNKEL (reference sequence).

This clone was counted between two and nine times. The rearrangement uses TRBV18 and TRBJ1-3; no definite D call. Germline V lookup: CDR1 KGHSH, CDR2 LQKENI. The CDR3 runs to 16 residues. The V and J ends lost 4 bases and 4 bases respectively, with 17 bases between them. CDR3 DNA: TGTGCCAGCTCACAAGGAGGAAGTCCCGGAGGAAACACCATATATTTT. As protein: CASSQGGSPGGNTIYF.

This clone is medium-sized (0.01 to 0.1%) in the sample. This chain connects TRBV15 to TRBJ2-3; 7 bases line up with TRBD2. J lost 2 bases, V lost 3 bases, and 5 bases had no gene match. The CDR3 is 15 residues long. Germline V gives CDR1 LNHNV, CDR2 YYDKDF (reference sequence). The CDR3 loop is CATSSGLADTDTQYF. CDR3 nucleotide sequence: TGTGCCACCAGCAGTGGTCTAGCGGACACAGATACGCAGTATTTT.

The rearrangement joins TRBV2 to TRBJ1-5; maybe TRBD1 (5 bases). Germline V gives CDR1 SNHLY, CDR2 FYNNEI. The CDR3 has 14 amino acids. V dropped 6 bases and J dropped 2 bases, with 11 bases sitting between them. For the CDR3, the DNA is TGTGCCAGCAGCCCGCTAGGGGGCAATCAGCCCCAGCATTTT. Amino acid sequence: CASSPLGGNQPQHF. The entire variable domain, with the rest obtained from reference TRBV2 and TRBJ1-5, is as follows: EPEVTQTPSHQVTQMGQEVILRCVPISNHLYFYWYRQILGQKVEFLVSFYNNEISEKSEIFDDQFSVERPDGSNFTLKIRSTKLEDSAMYFCASSPLGGNQPQHFGDGTRLSIL.

The chain is built from TRBV5-1 and TRBJ1-1; 7 positions match TRBD1. Germline V gene lookup returns CDR1 SGHRS and CDR2 YFSETQ. The CDR3 is 13 amino acids. V shed 4 bases, J shed 4 bases, and the junction held 4 bases outside the gene matches. The CDR3 bases are TGCGCCAGCAGCGCCTCAGGGGGCACTGAAGCTTTCTTT. It translates to CASSASGGTEAFF. Full variable domain (rest looked up from reference TRBV5-1 and TRBJ1-1): KAGVTQTPRYLIKTRGQQVTLSCSPISGHRSVSWYQQTPGQGLQFLFEYFSETQRNKGNFPGRFSGRQFSNSRSEMNVSTLELGDSALYLCASSASGGTEAFFGQGTRLTVV.

This clone showed up just once. The rearrangement links TRBV15 to TRBJ2-7; the match to TRBD2 covers 10 bases. The junction had 7 bases not matched to a gene; V was cut back by 1 base and J by 7 bases. The CDR3 spans 15 residues. Germline-derived CDR1 and CDR2 are LNHNV and YYDKDF (reference sequence). The CDR3 coding sequence is TGTGCCACCAGCAGAGGAACTAGCGGGAAGGCGGAGCAGTACTTC. It codes for CATSRGTSGKAEQYF.

This sequence joins TRBV5-1 and TRBJ2-1; D gene uncertain. The CDR3 length is 16 residues. Germline V gene data show CDR1 as SGHRS and CDR2 as YFSETQ. Between the trimmed V and J ends, which lost 0 bases and 5 bases, there was a span of 15 bases. CDR3: CASSLVGQAPNNEQFF. CDR3 nucleotides: TGCGCCAGCAGCTTGGTTGGCCAGGCCCCAAACAATGAGCAGTTCTTC. Together with reference TRBV5-1 and TRBJ2-1, the CDR3 gives the full variable domain: KAGVTQTPRYLIKTRGQQVTLSCSPISGHRSVSWYQQTPGQGLQFLFEYFSETQRNKGNFPGRFSGRQFSNSRSEMNVSTLELGDSALYLCASSLVGQAPNNEQFFGPGTRLTVL.

The chain recombines TRBV5-1 with TRBJ1-1; D is ambiguous. The CDR3 is 13 residues long. Trimming took off 4 bases at V and 1 base at J, with 8 bases between the two ends. In germline, CDR1 is SGHRS, CDR2 YFSETQ. The CDR3 sequence is CASSLDKNTEAFF. The CDR3 DNA is TGCGCCAGCAGCCTCGACAAGAACACTGAAGCTTTCTTT.

This chain links TRBV11-3 with TRBJ2-1, with D possibly matching TRBD2 (5 bases). Trimming stripped 4 bases from V and 10 bases from J, with 20 bases between. The germline V gene has CDR1 SGHNT and CDR2 YENEEA. There are 15 residues in the CDR3. The CDR3, as DNA: TGTGCCAGCAGCTCGACTATGAAGCCGGCGGCGGAGCAGTTCTTC. Residues: CASSSTMKPAAEQFF.

In its sample, this clone was seen once. This sample also contains other DNA sequences that code for the same CDR3. The rearrangement links TRBV27 to TRBJ2-5; 10 bases line up with TRBD2. The CDR3 has 14 amino acids. Germline assignment: CDR1 MNHEY and CDR2 SMNVEV (reference sequence). After removal of 6 bases from V and 4 bases from J, the junction contained 5 bases not matched to a gene. Here the CDR3 DNA reads TGTGCCAGCAGCTCGCTAGCGGGAGTAGAGACCCAGTACTTC. Protein: CASSSLAGVETQYF.